This TCR beta chain comes out of a study of cytomegalovirus exposure and HLA in healthy donors. Overall study results and limits: Most sequenced TCRs were rare (though some public TCRs occurred in many donors). In vitro confirmation showed three CMV-associated chains to be CMV antigen specific. In the analysis, some V segments, TRBV6-2 and TRBV6-3 included, were excluded as indistinguishable.

Worth noting for this clone: Its antigen is currently unknown.

The PCR employed 60 Vbeta primers together with 13 Jbeta primers. Sequencing was performed with immunoSEQ multiplex PCR; in TCRdb, only in-frame clones are kept and a portion is missing. The repertoire holds about 69,000 clones, with 60% to 85% as singletons. The CDR3 is 16 residues long. The V gene's germline CDR1 is WSHSY and CDR2 SAAADI. V was clipped by 4 bases and J by 1 base, with 16 bases between them. Sequencing was done on a sample of PBMCs. The V and J genes are TRBV10-2 and TRBJ1-2, with TRBD1 as a possible D gene (5 bases). This TCR was recovered from a man between 18 and 29 years old in good health and CMV-seronegative. The DNA for the CDR3 is TGCGCCAGCAGTGGGTTGACCAGGGCCGTTAACTATGGCTACACCTTC. Encoded protein: CASSGLTRAVNYGYTF.